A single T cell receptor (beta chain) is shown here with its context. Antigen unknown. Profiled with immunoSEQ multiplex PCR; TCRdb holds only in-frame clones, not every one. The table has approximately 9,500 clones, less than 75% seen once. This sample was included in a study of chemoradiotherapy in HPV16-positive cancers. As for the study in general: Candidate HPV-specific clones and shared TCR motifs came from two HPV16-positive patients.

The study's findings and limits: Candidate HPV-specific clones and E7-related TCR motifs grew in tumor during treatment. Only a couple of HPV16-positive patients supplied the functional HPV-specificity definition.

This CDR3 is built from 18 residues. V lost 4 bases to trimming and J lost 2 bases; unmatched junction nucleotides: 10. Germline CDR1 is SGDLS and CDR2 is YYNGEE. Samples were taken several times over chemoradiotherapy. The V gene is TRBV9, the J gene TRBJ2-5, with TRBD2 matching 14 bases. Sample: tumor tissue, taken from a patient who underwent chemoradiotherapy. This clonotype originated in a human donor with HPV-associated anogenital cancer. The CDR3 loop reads CASSLQGLAGGGQETQYF. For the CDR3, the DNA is TGTGCCAGCAGCCTACAAGGACTAGCGGGGGGAGGTCAAGAGACCCAGTACTTC. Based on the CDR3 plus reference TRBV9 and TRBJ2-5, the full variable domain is DSGVTQTPKHLITATGQRVTLRCSPRSGDLSVYWYQQSLDQGLQFLIQYYNGEERAKGNILERFSAQQFPDLHSELNLSSLELGDSALYFCASSLQGLAGGGQETQYFGPGTRLLVL.